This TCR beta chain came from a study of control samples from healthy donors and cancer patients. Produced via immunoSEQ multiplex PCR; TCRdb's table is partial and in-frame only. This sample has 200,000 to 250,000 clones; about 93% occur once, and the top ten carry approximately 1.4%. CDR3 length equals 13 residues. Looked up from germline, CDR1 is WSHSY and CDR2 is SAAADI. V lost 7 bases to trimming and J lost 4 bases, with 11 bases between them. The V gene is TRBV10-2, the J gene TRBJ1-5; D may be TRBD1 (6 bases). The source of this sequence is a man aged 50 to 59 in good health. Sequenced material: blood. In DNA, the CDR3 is TGCGCCAGCACACGACAGGAAAATCAGCCCCAGCATTTT. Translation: CASTRQENQPQHF.